This paragraph reports one T cell receptor beta chain. The antigen it recognizes is unknown. The record has no base qualities; no much larger clone is one base away. The sample belongs to a study of beta chain features in type 1 diabetes (dated by TCRdb to 2016 to 2018). Notes on the research overall: Patients and healthy donors did not differ in mean age, gender distribution, total cell number or subset yield. A total of some 110 million sorted cells were examined across all samples, and the number of cells per subset was strongly correlated with RNA yield. The study compared the TCRB repertoires of sorted circulating CD4+ T cell subsets in recently diagnosed type 1 diabetes patients with those in matched healthy donors. Whereas all 28 donors provided naive and central memory subsets, regulatory and stem cell-like memory subsets were isolated from just 8 patients and about 8 healthy donors.

Each donor gave one peripheral blood draw, averaging approximately 0.12 L, which was collected into heparinised tubes. A BD FACSAria II and a panel including CD45RO, CCR7, CD25, CD127, CD95 and CD27 were used to sort naive, central memory, regulatory and stem cell-like memory CD4+ T cells. Every sorted population had a purity above 95%. Right away, PBMCs were isolated by Lymphoprep density gradient centrifugation and were stained directly, with no culture step. So that batch effects would be minimized, each experiment stained and sorted samples in pairs, pairing one healthy donor with one patient. The research as a whole found: Sequencing cDNA rather than genomic DNA could over-represent highly expressing activated cells, although activation and CD3 levels did not differ between groups. Type 1 diabetes patients showed a moderate but significant shortening of TCRB CDR3 length in all four CD4+ subsets. At VDJ recombination sites, type 1 diabetes patients had fewer insertions and more deleted nucleotides, which implies abnormalities in thymic rearrangement. PCR may preferentially amplify shorter templates, but because patient and control samples were amplified and corrected together, any resulting skew would affect both groups equally. Because the HLA sub-analyses included only small numbers of individuals, any influence of HLA type on TCRB rearrangement was left unresolved. Naive, central memory and regulatory TCRB repertoires appeared to be more similar among patients than among healthy donors.

The High Capacity cDNA Reverse Transcription Kit was used to reverse transcribe all of the isolated RNA, meaning that expressed TCRB transcripts were what got sequenced. Naive, central memory and regulatory T cell samples underwent deep immunoSEQ sequencing, averaging about 3.57 million total reads per sample. After sorted cells were lysed in RLT buffer, RNA was extracted with DNase-treated RNeasy Micro or Mini kits, with the choice depending on cell number. To prevent cross-contamination, each cell subset was processed individually, whereas patient and healthy donor samples were processed jointly. TCRB sequences were amplified from cDNA with the immunoSEQ multiplex PCR, producing 87-bp fragments spanning the CDR3 region. Amplicons were sequenced on the Illumina HiSeq platform. Per the original workflow: Synthetic template baselines were used to correct PCR bias computationally, reads within Hamming distance 2 were collapsed, and singletons that could not be merged were discarded. Reads were aligned to IMGT to assign V, D and J genes, CDR3 length, and insertions or deletions at six rearrangement sites. Within each subset, clonotype counts were normalized to sorted cell number, and only after that were true diversity and Gini coefficients computed with the tcR R package. The overlap coefficient, calculated on TCRB nucleotide sequences, was used to measure repertoire sharing. TCRdb holds this immuneACCESS table with in-frame rearrangements only. Some clones are missing; in checked studies, unresolved V genes explain under half, and the rest has no known cause. That table furnishes V, J and clone size, whereas the DNA furnished D and trimming. The sample profile shows almost 350,000 clones; under 8.5% of them were found once. The biggest ten clones account for more than 0.4% of the sample.

The CDR3, from cysteine to phenylalanine, totals 15 residues. Here the CDR3 DNA is all that survives: 45 bases in frame from base 1. The germline V gene (reference sequence) gives CDR1 as LNHNV and CDR2 as YYDKDF. V drops 0 bases and J drops 7 bases, leaving 16 bases in between. This TCR came from a woman between 18 and 29 years old in good health. The rearrangement joined TRBV15 to TRBJ2-7; the D region is possibly TRBD1 or TRBD2, each matching across 6 bases. The sample was central memory CD4+ T cells from blood. CDR3 protein: CATSRDFGGLVEQYF. The nucleotides are TGTGCCACCAGCAGAGATTTTGGGGGGCTTGTTGAGCAGTACTTC. The full variable domain, with segments outside the CDR3 supplied by the reference TRBV15 and TRBJ2-7 proteins, appears as DAMVIQNPRYQVTQFGKPVTLSCSQTLNHNVMYWYQQKSSQAPKLLFHYYDKDFNNEADTPDNFQSRRPNTSFCFLDIRSPGLGDTAMYLCATSRDFGGLVEQYFGPGTRLTVT.